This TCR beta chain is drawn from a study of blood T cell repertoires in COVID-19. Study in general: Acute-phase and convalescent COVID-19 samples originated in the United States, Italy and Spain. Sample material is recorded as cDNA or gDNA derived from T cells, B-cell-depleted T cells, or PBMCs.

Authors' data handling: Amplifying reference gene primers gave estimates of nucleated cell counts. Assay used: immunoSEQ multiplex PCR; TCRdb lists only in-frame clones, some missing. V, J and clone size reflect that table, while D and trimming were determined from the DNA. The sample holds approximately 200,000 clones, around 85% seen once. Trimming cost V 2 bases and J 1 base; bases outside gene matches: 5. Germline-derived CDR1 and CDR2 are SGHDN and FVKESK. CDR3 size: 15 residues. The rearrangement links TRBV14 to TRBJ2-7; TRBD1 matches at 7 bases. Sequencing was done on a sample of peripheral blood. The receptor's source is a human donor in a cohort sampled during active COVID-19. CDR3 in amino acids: CASSQTWDSSYEQYF. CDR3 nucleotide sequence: TGTGCCAGCAGCCAAACTTGGGACAGTTCCTACGAGCAGTACTTC.